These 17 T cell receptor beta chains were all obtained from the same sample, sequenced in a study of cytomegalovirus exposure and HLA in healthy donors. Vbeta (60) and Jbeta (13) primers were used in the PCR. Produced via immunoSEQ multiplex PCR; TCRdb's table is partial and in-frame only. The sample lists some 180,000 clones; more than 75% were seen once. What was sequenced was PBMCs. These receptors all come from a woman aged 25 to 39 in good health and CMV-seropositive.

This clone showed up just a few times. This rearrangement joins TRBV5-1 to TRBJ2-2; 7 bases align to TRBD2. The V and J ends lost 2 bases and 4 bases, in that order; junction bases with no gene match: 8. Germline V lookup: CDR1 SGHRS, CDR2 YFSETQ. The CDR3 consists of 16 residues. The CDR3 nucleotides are TGCGCCAGCAGCTTTTACACTAGCGTGGTCACCGGGGAGCTGTTTTTT. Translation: CASSFYTSVVTGELFF.

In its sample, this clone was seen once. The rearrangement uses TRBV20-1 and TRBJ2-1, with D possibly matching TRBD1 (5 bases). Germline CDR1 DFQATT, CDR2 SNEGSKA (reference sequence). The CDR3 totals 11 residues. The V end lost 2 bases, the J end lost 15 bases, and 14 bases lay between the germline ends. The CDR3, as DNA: TGCAGTGCTAGAAGGGGCCCGCGTGGGTTCTTC. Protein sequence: CSARRGPRGFF.

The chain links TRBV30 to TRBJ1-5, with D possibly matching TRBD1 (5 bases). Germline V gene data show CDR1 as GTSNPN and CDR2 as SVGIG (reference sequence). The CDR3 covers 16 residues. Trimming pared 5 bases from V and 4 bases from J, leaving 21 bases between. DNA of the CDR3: TGTGCCTGGGCCGTTAGGGGAGGCCCCTTGAATCAGCCCCAGCATTTT. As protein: CAWAVRGGPLNQPQHF.

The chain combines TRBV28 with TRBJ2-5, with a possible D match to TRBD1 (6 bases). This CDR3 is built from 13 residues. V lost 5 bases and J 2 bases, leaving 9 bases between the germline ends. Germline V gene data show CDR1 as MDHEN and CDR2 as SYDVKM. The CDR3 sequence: CASSPGQQETQYF. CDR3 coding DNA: TGTGCCAGCAGTCCCGGACAGCAAGAGACCCAGTACTTC.

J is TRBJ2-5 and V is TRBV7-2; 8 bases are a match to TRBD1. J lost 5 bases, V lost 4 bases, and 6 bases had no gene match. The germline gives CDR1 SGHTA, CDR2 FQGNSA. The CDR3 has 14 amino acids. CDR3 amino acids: CASSSQGALETQYF. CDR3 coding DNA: TGTGCCAGCAGCTCCCAGGGGGCATTGGAGACCCAGTACTTC.

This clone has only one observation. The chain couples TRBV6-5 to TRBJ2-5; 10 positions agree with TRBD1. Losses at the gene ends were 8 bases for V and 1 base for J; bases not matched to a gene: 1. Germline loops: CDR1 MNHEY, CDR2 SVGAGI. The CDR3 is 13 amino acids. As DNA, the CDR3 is TGTGCCAGCCGGGACAGGGGCCAAGAGACCCAGTACTTC. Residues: CASRDRGQETQYF.

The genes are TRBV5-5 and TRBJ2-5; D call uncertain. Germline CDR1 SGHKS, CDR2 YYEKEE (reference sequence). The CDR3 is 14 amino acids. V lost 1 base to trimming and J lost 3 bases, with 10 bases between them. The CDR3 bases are TGTGCCAGCAGCTTGTCCCCCAGAAAAGAGACCCAGTACTTC. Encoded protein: CASSLSPRKETQYF.

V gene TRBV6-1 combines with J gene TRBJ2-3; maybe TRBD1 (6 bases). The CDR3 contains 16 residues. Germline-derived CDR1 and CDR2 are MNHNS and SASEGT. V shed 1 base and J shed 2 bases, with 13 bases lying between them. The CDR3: CASSEVRTADTDTQYF. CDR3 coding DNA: TGTGCCAGCAGTGAAGTGCGGACAGCGGACACAGATACGCAGTATTTT.

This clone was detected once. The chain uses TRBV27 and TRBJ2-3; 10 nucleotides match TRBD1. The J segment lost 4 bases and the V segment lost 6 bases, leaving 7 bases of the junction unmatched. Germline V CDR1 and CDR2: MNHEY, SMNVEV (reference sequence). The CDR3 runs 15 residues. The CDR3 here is CASRRQGAHSDTQYF. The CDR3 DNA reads TGTGCCAGCAGACGACAGGGGGCGCATTCAGATACGCAGTATTTT.

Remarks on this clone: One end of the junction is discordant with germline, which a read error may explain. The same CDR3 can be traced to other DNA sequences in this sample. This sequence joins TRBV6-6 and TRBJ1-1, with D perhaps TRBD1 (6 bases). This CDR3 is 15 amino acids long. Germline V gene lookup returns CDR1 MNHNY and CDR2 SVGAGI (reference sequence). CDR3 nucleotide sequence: TGTGCCAGCAACCACGGACGGACAGCGAACACTGAGGCTTTCTTT. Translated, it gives CASNHGRTANTEAFF.

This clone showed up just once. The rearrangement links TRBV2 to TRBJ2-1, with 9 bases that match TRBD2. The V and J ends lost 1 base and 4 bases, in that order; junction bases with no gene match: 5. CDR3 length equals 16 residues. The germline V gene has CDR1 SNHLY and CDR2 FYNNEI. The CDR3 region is CASSEGLAGIYNEQFF. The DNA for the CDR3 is TGTGCCAGCAGTGAAGGGCTAGCGGGGATTTACAATGAGCAGTTCTTC.

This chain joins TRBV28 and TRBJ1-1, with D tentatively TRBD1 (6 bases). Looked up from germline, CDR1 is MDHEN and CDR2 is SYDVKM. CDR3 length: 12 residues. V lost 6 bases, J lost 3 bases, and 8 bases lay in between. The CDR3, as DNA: TGTGCCAGCAGCCGACAGGACACTGAAGCTTTCTTT. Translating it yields CASSRQDTEAFF.

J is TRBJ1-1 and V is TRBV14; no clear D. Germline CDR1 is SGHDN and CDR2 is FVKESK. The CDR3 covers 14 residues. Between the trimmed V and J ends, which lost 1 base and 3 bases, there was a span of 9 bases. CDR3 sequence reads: CASSQGWRDTEAFF. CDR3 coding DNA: TGTGCCAGCAGCCAAGGATGGAGGGACACTGAAGCTTTCTTT.

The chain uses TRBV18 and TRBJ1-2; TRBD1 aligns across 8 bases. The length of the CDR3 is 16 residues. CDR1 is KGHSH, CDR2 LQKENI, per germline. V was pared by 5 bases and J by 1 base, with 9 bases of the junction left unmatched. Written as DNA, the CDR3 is TGTGCCAGCTCAGACAGGGACAGGCTCTATAACTATGGCTACACCTTC. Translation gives CASSDRDRLYNYGYTF.

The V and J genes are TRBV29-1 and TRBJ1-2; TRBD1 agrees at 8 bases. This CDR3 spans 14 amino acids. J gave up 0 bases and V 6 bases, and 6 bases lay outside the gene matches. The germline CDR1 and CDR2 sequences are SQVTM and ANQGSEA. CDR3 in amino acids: CSVVTGETNYGYTF. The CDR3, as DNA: TGCAGCGTGGTGACAGGGGAAACTAACTATGGCTACACCTTC. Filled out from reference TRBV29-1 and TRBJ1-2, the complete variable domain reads SAVISQKPSRDICQRGTSLTIQCQVDSQVTMMFWYRQQPGQSLTLIATANQGSEATYESGFVIDKFPISRPNLTFSTLTVSNMSPEDSSIYLCSVVTGETNYGYTFGSGTRLTVV.

The CDR3 DNA sequence: TGTGCCAGCAGGCCAGGCGGGATTAACTATGGCTACACCTTC. Residues: CASRPGGINYGYTF. The chain carries TRBV28 and TRBJ1-2; D gene ambiguous. CDR1 is MDHEN, CDR2 SYDVKM, per germline. This CDR3 has 14 residues. V was clipped by 6 bases and J by 1 base, with 12 bases between them.

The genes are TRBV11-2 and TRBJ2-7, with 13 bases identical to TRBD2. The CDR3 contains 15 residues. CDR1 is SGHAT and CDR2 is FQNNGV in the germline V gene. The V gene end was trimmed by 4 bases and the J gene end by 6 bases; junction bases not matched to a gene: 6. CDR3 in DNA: TGTGCCAGCAGCTCAACTAGCGGGAGGGCCCCCGAGCAGTACTTC. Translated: CASSSTSGRAPEQYF.